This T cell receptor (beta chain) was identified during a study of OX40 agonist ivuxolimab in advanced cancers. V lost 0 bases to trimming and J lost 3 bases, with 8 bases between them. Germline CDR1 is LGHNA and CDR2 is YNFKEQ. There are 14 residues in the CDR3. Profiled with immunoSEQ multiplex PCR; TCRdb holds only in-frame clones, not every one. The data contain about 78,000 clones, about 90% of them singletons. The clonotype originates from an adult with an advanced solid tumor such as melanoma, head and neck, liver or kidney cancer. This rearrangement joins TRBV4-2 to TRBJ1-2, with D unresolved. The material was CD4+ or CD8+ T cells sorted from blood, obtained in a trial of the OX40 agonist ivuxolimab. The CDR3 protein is CASSQDQNDYGYTF. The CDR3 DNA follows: TGTGCCAGCAGCCAAGACCAGAACGACTATGGCTACACCTTC.